This TCR beta chain is drawn from a study of blood T cell repertoires in COVID-19. Across the study: Samples taken during acute and convalescent COVID-19 were collected in the United States, Italy and Spain. PBMCs, B-cell-depleted T cells, or T cells were the source of the cDNA or gDNA that made up the material.

One Seattle source followed patients from active infection through their disease course. Authors' analysis steps: It was from reference gene primer amplification that nucleated cell counts were estimated. Sequencing was performed with immunoSEQ multiplex PCR; in TCRdb, only in-frame clones are kept and a portion is missing. Clone size and V and J calls were adopted from that table, with D and trimming inferred from the DNA. Here the sample spans some 270,000 clones, roughly 83% being singletons. Trimming took 2 bases from V and 0 from J; bases not matched to a gene: 8. Germline V CDR1 and CDR2: KGHDR, SFDVKD. The CDR3 sequence is 18 residues long.

The sequenced material came from peripheral blood. The V call is TRBV24-1, the J call TRBJ2-3; 9 bases are a match to TRBD1. This receptor was taken from a woman aged 80 or over with COVID-19, enrolled during active disease. As DNA, the CDR3 is TGTGCCACCAGTGATTCTCTCGGGACAGGGCTAAGCACAGATACGCAGTATTTT. This codes for CATSDSLGTGLSTDTQYF.